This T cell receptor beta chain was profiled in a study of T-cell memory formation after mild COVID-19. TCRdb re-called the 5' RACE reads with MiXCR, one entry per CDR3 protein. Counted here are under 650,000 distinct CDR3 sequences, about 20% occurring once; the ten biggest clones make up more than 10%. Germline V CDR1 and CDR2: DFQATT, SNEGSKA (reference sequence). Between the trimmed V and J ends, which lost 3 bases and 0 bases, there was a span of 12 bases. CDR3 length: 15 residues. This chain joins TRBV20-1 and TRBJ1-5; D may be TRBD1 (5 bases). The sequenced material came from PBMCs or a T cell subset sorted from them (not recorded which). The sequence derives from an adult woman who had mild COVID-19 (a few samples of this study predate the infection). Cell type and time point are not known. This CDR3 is CSASGARYSNQPQHF. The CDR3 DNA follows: TGCAGTGCTAGCGGGGCGAGATATAGCAATCAGCCCCAGCATTTT.